This T cell receptor beta chain was documented in a study of glioma-infiltrating T cells. TCR alpha and beta CDR3 regions were amplified from RNA using iRepertoire nested multiplex PCR. Input was roughly 85-400 ng of tissue mRNA or PBMC total RNA. MiXCR, run by TCRdb on the multiplex PCR reads, gives a single entry per CDR3 protein. The sample lists approximately 190,000 distinct CDR3 sequences; 32% were seen once. V shed 7 bases and J shed 1 base, with 13 bases lying between them. There are 14 residues in the CDR3. J is TRBJ1-1 and V is TRBV12-3 or TRBV12-4; D is unclear. The receptor comes from a human donor with low-grade glioma or glioblastoma, undergoing nonglioma brain surgery, or in good health (not recorded which). Sequenced: glioma tissue, nonneoplastic brain tissue, or PBMCs (not recorded which). CDR3: CASKGSGGNTEAFF. The CDR3, as DNA: TGTGCCAGCAAAGGGTCGGGAGGGAACACTGAAGCTTTCTTT.